This T cell receptor (beta chain) was documented in a study of T cell repertoires in cytomegalovirus infection (dated by TCRdb to the late 2010s). Broadly, across the study: Donor HLA type was relevant to the analysis, because carriage of CMV infection together with the matching HLA type was indicated by public TCR beta signatures.

Comments on this clonotype: The target of this receptor is not known. Base-call qualities are not available, and no considerably larger clone is one nucleotide away.

Points the paper makes about the study in general: In the ex vivo response, HLA-C-restricted CMV-specific TCR beta clonotypes were dominant, and in two of eight donors the single most frequent clonotype came from this HLA-C-restricted group. In both this cohort and an independent cohort of several hundred donors, the cumulative frequency of public TCR beta family members distinguished carriers of CMV infection plus the relevant HLA type.

This sample was sequenced with an Illumina HiSeq 1500. TCRdb took the public reads, trimmed them with fastp at Q25, ran MiXCR for clone calling and kept in-frame beta chains. One record per CDR3 amino acid sequence lists the most common genes and DNA. The sample table lists 680,000 or so distinct CDR3 sequences, 35% of them with a count of one. The ten largest clones capture 2.8% of the sample. From the cysteine through the phenylalanine, the CDR3 covers 17 amino acids. The DNA shown is the 51-base CDR3, in frame from base 1. A distance of 12 bases separates the germline ends of V and J, which lose 0 bases and 3 bases respectively. Per the germline V gene, SGHTA is the CDR1 and FQGTGA is the CDR2.

This chain is built from TRBV7-3 and TRBJ2-6; the D gene identity is not certain. This sequence was found in a human donor in good health (CMV status not recorded). Some clones in this sample may be carry-over from other donors' samples. Sequencing was carried out using PBMCs. The DNA is as follows: TGTGCCAGCAGCTTAACCCCCGCATCACTTGGGGCCAACGTCCTGACTTTC. Translated, this is CASSLTPASLGANVLTF.